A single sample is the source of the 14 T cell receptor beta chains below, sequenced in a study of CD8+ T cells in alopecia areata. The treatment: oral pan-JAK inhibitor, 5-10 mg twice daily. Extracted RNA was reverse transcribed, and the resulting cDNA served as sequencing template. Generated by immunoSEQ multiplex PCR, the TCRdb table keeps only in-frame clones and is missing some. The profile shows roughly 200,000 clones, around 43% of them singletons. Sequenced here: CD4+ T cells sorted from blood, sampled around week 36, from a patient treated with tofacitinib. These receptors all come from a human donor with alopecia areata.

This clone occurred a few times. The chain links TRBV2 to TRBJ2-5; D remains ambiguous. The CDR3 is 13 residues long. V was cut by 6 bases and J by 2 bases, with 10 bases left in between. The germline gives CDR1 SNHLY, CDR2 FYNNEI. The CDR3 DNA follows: TGTGCCAGCAGGATTGTGAGGCAAGAGACCCAGTACTTC. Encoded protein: CASRIVRQETQYF.

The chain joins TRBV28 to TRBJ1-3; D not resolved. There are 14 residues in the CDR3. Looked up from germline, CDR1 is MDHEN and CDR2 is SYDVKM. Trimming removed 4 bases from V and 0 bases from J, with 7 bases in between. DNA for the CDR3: TGTGCCAGCAGTTCGACCAGCTCTGGAAACACCATATATTTT. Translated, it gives CASSSTSSGNTIYF.

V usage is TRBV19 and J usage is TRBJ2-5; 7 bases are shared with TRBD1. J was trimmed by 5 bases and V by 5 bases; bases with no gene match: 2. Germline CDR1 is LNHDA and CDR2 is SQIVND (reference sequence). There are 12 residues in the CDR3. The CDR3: CASSSQGETQYF. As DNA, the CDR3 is TGTGCCAGTAGTTCACAGGGGGAGACCCAGTACTTC.

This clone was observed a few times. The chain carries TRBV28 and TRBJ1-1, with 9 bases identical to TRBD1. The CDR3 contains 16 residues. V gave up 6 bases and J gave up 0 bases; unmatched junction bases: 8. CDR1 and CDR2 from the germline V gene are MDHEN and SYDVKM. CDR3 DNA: TGTGCCAGCAGGGCGCCGGGACAGGGAATGAACACTGAAGCTTTCTTT. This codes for CASRAPGQGMNTEAFF.

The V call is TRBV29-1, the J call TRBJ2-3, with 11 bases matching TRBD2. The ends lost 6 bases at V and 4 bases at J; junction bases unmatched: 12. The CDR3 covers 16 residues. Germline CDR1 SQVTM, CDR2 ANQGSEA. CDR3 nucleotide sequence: TGCAGCGTCCCACTAGGTAGCGGGAGGGCCTCAGATACGCAGTATTTT. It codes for CSVPLGSGRASDTQYF.

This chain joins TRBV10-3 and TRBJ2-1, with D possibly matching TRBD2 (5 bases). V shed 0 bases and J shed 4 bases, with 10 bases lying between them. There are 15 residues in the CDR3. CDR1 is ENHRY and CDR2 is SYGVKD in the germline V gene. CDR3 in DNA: TGTGCCATCAGTGAGTCCCGAGCGGAGTACAATGAGCAGTTCTTC. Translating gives CAISESRAEYNEQFF.

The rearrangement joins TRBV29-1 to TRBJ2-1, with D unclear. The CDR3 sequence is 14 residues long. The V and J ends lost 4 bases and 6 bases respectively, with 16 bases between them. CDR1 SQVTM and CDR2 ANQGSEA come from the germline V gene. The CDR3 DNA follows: TGCAGCGTTGTCTCCGGCCTCGGCCCCAATGAGCAGTTCTTC. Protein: CSVVSGLGPNEQFF.

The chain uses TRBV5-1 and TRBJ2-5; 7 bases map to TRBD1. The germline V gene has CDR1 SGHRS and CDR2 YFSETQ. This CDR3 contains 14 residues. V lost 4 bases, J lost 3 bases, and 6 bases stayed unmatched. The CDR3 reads CASSPKGAEETQYF. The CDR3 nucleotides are TGCGCCAGCAGCCCTAAGGGGGCGGAAGAGACCCAGTACTTC.

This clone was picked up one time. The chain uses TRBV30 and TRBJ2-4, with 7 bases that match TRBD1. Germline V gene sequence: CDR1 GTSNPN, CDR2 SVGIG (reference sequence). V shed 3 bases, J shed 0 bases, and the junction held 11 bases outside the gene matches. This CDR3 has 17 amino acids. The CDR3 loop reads CAWSSRTGNLAKNIQYF. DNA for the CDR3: TGTGCCTGGAGCTCCCGGACAGGCAACCTAGCCAAAAACATTCAGTACTTC.

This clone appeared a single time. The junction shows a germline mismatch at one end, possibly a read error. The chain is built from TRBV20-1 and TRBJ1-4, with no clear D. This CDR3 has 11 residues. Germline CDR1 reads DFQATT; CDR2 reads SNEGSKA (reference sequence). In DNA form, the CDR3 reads TGCAGTGCTGGAGAAAATGAAAAACTGTTTTTT. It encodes CSAGENEKLFF.

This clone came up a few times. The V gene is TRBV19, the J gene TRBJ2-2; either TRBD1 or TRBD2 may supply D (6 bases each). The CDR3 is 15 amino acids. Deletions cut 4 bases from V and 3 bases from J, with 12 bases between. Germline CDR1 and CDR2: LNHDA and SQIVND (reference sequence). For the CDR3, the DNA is TGTGCCAGTAGTAACCTCGGGGGCGACACCGGGGAGCTGTTTTTT. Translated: CASSNLGGDTGELFF. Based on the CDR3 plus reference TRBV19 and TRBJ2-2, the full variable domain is DGGITQSPKYLFRKEGQNVTLSCEQNLNHDAMYWYRQDPGQGLRLIYYSQIVNDFQKGDIAEGYSVSREKKESFPLTVTSAQKNPTAFYLCASSNLGGDTGELFFGEGSRLTVL.

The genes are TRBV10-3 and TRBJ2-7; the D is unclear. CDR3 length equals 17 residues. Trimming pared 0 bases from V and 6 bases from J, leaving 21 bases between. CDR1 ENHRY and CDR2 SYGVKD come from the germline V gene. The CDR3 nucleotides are TGTGCCATCAGTGAGTCCCCGCTGGAGCAATATAGTGGCGAGCAGTACTTC. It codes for CAISESPLEQYSGEQYF.

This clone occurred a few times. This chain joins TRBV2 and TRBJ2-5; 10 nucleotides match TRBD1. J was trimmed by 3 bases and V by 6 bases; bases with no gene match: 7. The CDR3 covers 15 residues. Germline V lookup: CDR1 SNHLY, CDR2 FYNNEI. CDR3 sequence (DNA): TGTGCCAGCAGCCGGGACAGGGGTGGAAAAGAGACCCAGTACTTC. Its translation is CASSRDRGGKETQYF. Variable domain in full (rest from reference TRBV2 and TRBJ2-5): EPEVTQTPSHQVTQMGQEVILRCVPISNHLYFYWYRQILGQKVEFLVSFYNNEISEKSEIFDDQFSVERPDGSNFTLKIRSTKLEDSAMYFCASSRDRGGKETQYFGPGTRLLVL.

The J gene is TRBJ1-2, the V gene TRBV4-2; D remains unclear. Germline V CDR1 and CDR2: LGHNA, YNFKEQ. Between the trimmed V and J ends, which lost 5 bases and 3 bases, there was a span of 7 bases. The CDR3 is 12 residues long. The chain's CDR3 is CASSSGDYGYTF. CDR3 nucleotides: TGTGCCAGCAGCTCGGGAGACTATGGCTACACCTTC.